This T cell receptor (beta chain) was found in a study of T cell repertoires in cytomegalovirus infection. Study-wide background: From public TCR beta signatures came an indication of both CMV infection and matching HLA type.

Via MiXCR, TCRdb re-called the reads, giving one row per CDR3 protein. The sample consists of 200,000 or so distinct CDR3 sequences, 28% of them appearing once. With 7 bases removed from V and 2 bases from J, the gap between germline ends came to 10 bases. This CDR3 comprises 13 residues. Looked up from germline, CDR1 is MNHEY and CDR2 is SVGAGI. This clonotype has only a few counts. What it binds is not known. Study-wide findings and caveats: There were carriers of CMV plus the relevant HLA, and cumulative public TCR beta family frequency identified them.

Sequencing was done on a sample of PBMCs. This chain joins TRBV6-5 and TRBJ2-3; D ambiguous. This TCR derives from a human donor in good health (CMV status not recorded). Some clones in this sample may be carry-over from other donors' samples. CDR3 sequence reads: CASKESYTDTQYF. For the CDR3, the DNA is TGTGCCAGCAAGGAGAGCTACACAGATACGCAGTATTTT.